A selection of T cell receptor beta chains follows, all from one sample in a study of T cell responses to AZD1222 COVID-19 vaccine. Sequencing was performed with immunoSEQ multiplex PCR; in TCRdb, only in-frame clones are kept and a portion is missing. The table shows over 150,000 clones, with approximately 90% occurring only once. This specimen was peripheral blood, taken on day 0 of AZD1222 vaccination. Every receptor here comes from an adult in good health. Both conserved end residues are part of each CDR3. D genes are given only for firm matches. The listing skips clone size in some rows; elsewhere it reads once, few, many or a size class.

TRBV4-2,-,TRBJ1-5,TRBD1,TGTGCCAGCAGCCCAGTTGGGACAGAGTATAGCAATCAGCCCCAGCATTTT,CASSPVGTEYSNQPQHF
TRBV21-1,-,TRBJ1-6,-,TGTGCCAGCAGCAAACGAACAGTTCGGAGGACAGGGGTCGATGGTTCACCCCTCCACTTT,CASSKRTVRRTGVDGSPLHF
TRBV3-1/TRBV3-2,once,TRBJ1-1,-,TGTGCCAGCAGCCAAGGACACCTAACTGAAGCTTTCTTT,CASSQGHLTEAFF
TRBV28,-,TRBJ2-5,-,TGTGCCAGCGGGCTCCTGGGAGAGACCCAGTACTTC,CASGLLGETQYF
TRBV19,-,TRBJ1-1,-,TGTGCCAGTAGACCTGGGCGGGGGGTCATGAACACTGAAGCTTTCTTT,CASRPGRGVMNTEAFF
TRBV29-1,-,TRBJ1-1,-,TGCAGTTTTTTCGGGAGCGGGATGAACACTGAAGCTTTCTTT,CSFFGSGMNTEAFF
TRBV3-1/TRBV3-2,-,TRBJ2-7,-,TGTGCCAGCAGCCAAGGTGGCCAGACCGAGCAGTACTTC,CASSQGGQTEQYF
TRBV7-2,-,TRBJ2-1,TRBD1,TGTGCCAGCAGCTTAGTAGCAAGCGGGACAGGGGGCGGGAATGAGCAGTTCTTC,CASSLVASGTGGGNEQFF
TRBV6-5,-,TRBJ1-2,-,TGTGCCAGCAGTTACTCGACGGGACGGAATCCCTATGGCTACACCTTC,CASSYSTGRNPYGYTF
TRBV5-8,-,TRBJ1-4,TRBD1,TGTGCCAGCAGCTTGGGGGGACAGGCGCTTGGTGAAAAACTGTTTTTT,CASSLGGQALGEKLFF
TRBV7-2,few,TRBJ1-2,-,TGTGCCAGCACTGCGGGGGTTCCCTCTTTGGGCTACACCTTC,CASTAGVPSLGYTF
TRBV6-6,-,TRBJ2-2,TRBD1,TGTGCCAGCAGTTCGGGACAGGGGATGGTCGGGGAGCTGTTTTTT,CASSSGQGMVGELFF
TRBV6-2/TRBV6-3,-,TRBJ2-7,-,TGTGCCAGCAGTTACGGGGCGGGAACACGAAGCGAGCAGTACTTC,CASSYGAGTRSEQYF
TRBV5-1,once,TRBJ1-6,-,TGCGCCAGCAGCTTGGATAGTCAGGGTGGCTCACCCCTCCACTTT,CASSLDSQGGSPLHF
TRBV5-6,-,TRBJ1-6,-,TGTGCCAGCAGCTTGGGAGCAGGTCAGGACAATTCACCCCTCCACTTT,CASSLGAGQDNSPLHF
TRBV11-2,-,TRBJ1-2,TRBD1,TGTGCCAGCAGCTTTGACAGGGGTGACTATGGCTACACCTTC,CASSFDRGDYGYTF
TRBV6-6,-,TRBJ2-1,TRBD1,TGTGCCAGCACTGAGACAGGGGGCCCGAATGAGCAGTTCTTC,CASTETGGPNEQFF
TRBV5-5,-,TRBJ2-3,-,TGTGCCAGCAGCCCCGCCCATGGGGCAAATACGCAGTATTTT,CASSPAHGANTQYF
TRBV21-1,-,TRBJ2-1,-,TGTGCCAGCAGCAAATGTAGGCGGGGACTAGCGGGAGAGGGTGAGCAGTTCTTC,CASSKCRRGLAGEGEQFF
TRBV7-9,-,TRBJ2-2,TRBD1,TGTGCCAGCAGCCGACAGGGGGCCATGAACACCGGGGAGCTGTTTTTT,CASSRQGAMNTGELFF
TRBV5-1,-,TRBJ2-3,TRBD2,TGCGCCAGCAGCTTGGGTTTTGGCGGGGGAAGCACAGATACGCAGTATTTT,CASSLGFGGGSTDTQYF
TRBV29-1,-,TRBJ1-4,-,TGCAGCGTTCGGAGTGCAACTAATGAAAAACTGTTTTTT,CSVRSATNEKLFF
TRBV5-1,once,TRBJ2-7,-,TGCGCCAGCAGCTCCCTGGGGGGTAACGAGCAGTACTTC,CASSSLGGNEQYF
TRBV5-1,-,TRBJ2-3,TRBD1,TGCGCCAGCAGCTTACAGGGGGCCAGGGCAGATACGCAGTATTTT,CASSLQGARADTQYF
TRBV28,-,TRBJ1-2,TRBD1,TGTGCCAGCAGTTCCCCCGACAGGGCCCTTGACTACACCTTC,CASSSPDRALDYTF
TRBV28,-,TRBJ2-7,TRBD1,TGTGCCACCCTCCGGGACAGGGTTACCTACGAGCAGTACTTC,CATLRDRVTYEQYF
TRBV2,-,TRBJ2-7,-,TGTGCCAGCAGTGACGTCTCCTACGAGCAGTACTTC,CASSDVSYEQYF
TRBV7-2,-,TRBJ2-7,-,TGTGCCAGCAGCTTTTACCGGGACACCACCTACGAGCAGTACTTC,CASSFYRDTTYEQYF
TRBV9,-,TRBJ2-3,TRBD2,TGTGCCAGCAGCGTAGGGCCTAGCGGGAGTAAGACAGATACGCAGTATTTT,CASSVGPSGSKTDTQYF
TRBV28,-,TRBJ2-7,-,TGTGCCAGCAGTTTGAAGGGCTACGAGCAGTACTTC,CASSLKGYEQYF
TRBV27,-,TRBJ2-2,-,TGTGCCAGCAGTTTGGAAGGCACCGGGGAGCTGTTTTTT,CASSLEGTGELFF
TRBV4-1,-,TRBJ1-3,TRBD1,TGCGCCAGCAGCAGGACAGGGGTTGAGGGAAGAGGAAACACCATATATTTT,CASSRTGVEGRGNTIYF
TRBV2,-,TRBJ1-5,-,TGTGCCACCCAGAGGGGCAGTAATCAGCCCCAGCATTTT,CATQRGSNQPQHF
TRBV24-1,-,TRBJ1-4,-,TGTGCCACCAGTGAGGCGACAGGACTTAATGAAAAACTGTTTTTT,CATSEATGLNEKLFF
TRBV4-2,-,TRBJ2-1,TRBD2,TGTGCCAGCAGCCAAGATTTCCCTAGCGGGGTTTACAATGAGCAGTTCTTC,CASSQDFPSGVYNEQFF
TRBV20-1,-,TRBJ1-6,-,TGCAGTGCTAGAGATCTAACACCCCTCCACTTT,CSARDLTPLHF
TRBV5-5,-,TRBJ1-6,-,TGTGCCAGCAGCTTGGGGACACCCTATTCACCCCTCCACTTT,CASSLGTPYSPLHF
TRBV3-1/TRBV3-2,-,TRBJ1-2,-,TGTGCCAGCAGCCTCAGGGACAATGGCTACACCTTC,CASSLRDNGYTF
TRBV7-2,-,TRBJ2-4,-,TGTGCCAGCAGCTTAGTTTCGGACAGACTAGCCAAAAACATTCAGTACTTC,CASSLVSDRLAKNIQYF
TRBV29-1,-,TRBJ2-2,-,TGCAGCGTTGAAGACCTCGACTACACCGGGGAGCTGTTTTTT,CSVEDLDYTGELFF
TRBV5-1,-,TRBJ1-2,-,TGCGCCAGCAGCTCGTTGACAGGTTTTAACTATGGCTACACCTTC,CASSSLTGFNYGYTF
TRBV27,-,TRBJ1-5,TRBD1,TGTGCCAGCAGTTCGCTCAGGGGGCGTCAGCCCCAGCATTTT,CASSSLRGRQPQHF
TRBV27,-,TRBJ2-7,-,TGTGCCAGCAGTTTTGACGGGAGAAGATCCCACGAGCAGTACTTC,CASSFDGRRSHEQYF
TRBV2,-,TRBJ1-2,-,TGTGCCAGCAGTGCTACCGTCCGGTCAGCCAACTATGGCTACACCTTC,CASSATVRSANYGYTF
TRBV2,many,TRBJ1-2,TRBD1,TGTGCCAGCAGCAAGACGACAGGGGGCGGCTATGGCTACACCTTC,CASSKTTGGGYGYTF
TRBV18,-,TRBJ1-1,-,TGTGCCAGCTCACCATCCCCCGACAGCCTGGACACTGAAGCTTTCTTT,CASSPSPDSLDTEAFF
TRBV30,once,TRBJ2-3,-,TGTGCCTGGAGTGTATTCCAGGGCGCAGATACGCAGTATTTT,CAWSVFQGADTQYF
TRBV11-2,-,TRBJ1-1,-,TGTGCCAGCAGCATCTTTCGTGGTGAAGCTTTCTTT,CASSIFRGEAFF
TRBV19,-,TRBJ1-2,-,TGTGCCAGTAGTATAGGAGGGCAGTATGGCTACACCTTC,CASSIGGQYGYTF
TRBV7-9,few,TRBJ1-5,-,TGTGCCAGCAGTTCGGGACATCAGCCCCAGCATTTT,CASSSGHQPQHF
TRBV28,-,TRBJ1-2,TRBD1,TGTGCCAGCACTATAGGACAGGGGGCGCATTTTGACTATGGCTACACCTTC,CASTIGQGAHFDYGYTF